These 15 T cell receptor beta chains were all obtained from the same sample, sequenced in a study of T cells in Graves' hyperthyroidism and ophthalmopathy. There were TCR beta CDR3 regions amplified from RNA transcripts. RT-PCR in the first round (using the HTBI primer set) targeted the TCR CDR3. Each CDR3 protein gets one entry after TCRdb re-called the multiplex PCR reads with MiXCR. The sample shows some 270,000 distinct CDR3 sequences, almost 25% of them seen only once. Sequencing input: blood. All receptors come from a woman aged 40 to 49 with Graves' ophthalmopathy.

This clonotype has a count of ten or more. The V gene is TRBV11-2, the J gene TRBJ2-7, with D hard to call. V lost 2 bases and J lost 0, with 14 bases in between. Germline values: CDR1 SGHAT, CDR2 FQNNGV. The CDR3 is 16 amino acids. DNA for the CDR3: TGTGCCAGCAGCTTAAACGGCGGCCATCTCTCCTACGAGCAGTACTTC. Protein sequence: CASSLNGGHLSYEQYF.

The CDR3 loop reads CASSLAREVGYTF. Here the CDR3 DNA reads TGTGCCAGCAGCTTAGCCAGGGAGGTTGGCTACACCTTC. The chain links TRBV7-8 to TRBJ1-2, with D tentatively TRBD1 (5 bases). The CDR3 is made up of 13 amino acids. V shed 0 bases and J shed 7 bases, with 9 bases lying between them. Germline V CDR1 and CDR2: SGHVS, FQNEAQ.

This chain joins TRBV12-3 or TRBV12-4 and TRBJ1-1; D is uncertain. The CDR3 length is 11 residues. Trimming pared 3 bases from V and 8 bases from J, leaving 7 bases between. In DNA form, the CDR3 reads TGTGCCAGCAGTTTCATACAGGAAGCTTTCTTT. Protein: CASSFIQEAFF.

This clonotype was observed many times. The chain has TRBV5-5 and TRBJ2-2, with a tentative D call TRBD2 (5 bases). From germline, CDR1 is SGHKS and CDR2 YYEKEE (reference sequence). Trimming took off 4 bases at V and 6 bases at J, with 16 bases between the two ends. The length of the CDR3 is 15 residues. The chain's CDR3 is CASSPWTVLAGELFF. DNA of the CDR3: TGTGCCAGCAGCCCCTGGACTGTACTTGCCGGGGAGCTGTTTTTT.

This clonotype has a handful of counts. The chain links TRBV2 to TRBJ2-1, with D tentatively TRBD2 (6 bases). This CDR3 spans 16 amino acids. The V and J ends lost 0 bases and 5 bases respectively, with 14 bases between them. CDR1 is SNHLY, CDR2 FYNNEI, per germline. CDR3 sequence reads: CASSEAGRRVHNEQFF. The CDR3 coding sequence is TGTGCCAGCAGTGAAGCAGGTCGGAGGGTACACAATGAGCAGTTCTTC. Drawing the rest from reference TRBV2 and TRBJ2-1, the complete variable domain is EPEVTQTPSHQVTQMGQEVILRCVPISNHLYFYWYRQILGQKVEFLVSFYNNEISEKSEIFDDQFSVERPDGSNFTLKIRSTKLEDSAMYFCASSEAGRRVHNEQFFGPGTRLTVL.

V usage is TRBV24-1 and J usage is TRBJ2-5; no definite D call. V lost 4 bases and J 0 bases, leaving 8 bases between the germline ends. Germline V gene lookup returns CDR1 KGHDR and CDR2 SFDVKD. The CDR3 covers 14 residues. The DNA of the CDR3 is TGTGCCACCAGTGAGGACGCGTACCAAGAGACCCAGTACTTC. Residues: CATSEDAYQETQYF.

This clonotype was counted many times. The chain couples TRBV7-2 to TRBJ1-2, with D uncertain. This CDR3 contains 12 residues. Looked up from germline, CDR1 is SGHTA and CDR2 is FQGNSA. V lost 3 bases, J lost 12 bases, and 14 bases lay in between. The CDR3 loop is CASSFPFSGHTF. DNA of the CDR3: TGTGCCAGCAGCTTCCCTTTTAGCGGCCACACCTTC.

The gene calls are TRBV12-3 or TRBV12-4 and TRBJ2-7; D uncertain. Trimming removed 6 bases from V and 6 bases from J, with 18 bases in between. This CDR3 is 14 amino acids long. CDR3 in DNA: TGTGCCAGCAGCCCAGCCCTTATTAGGGCCGAGCAGTACTTC. Its translation: CASSPALIRAEQYF.

This clonotype was seen many times. The chain combines TRBV6-4 with TRBJ2-6, with D tentatively TRBD1 (6 bases). The CDR3 loop spans 17 amino acids. The germline V gene encodes CDR1 MRHNA and CDR2 SNTAGT. V was pared by 5 bases and J by 2 bases, with 16 bases between. The CDR3 DNA reads TGTGCCAGCAGTCCGATCCTCACAGGGACTGGGGCCAACGTCCTGACTTTC. It codes for CASSPILTGTGANVLTF.

As regards this clonotype: In this CDR3 the conserved last residue, phenylalanine or tryptophan, is missing, so a read error is likely. In DNA, the CDR3 is TGTGCCAGCCGTTTAGGGAGTGGCTACGAGCAGTACGCC. This codes for CASRLGSGYEQYA. The chain is built from TRBV2 and TRBJ2-7; tentatively, D is TRBD2 (5 bases). Germline V gene data show CDR1 as SNHLY and CDR2 as FYNNEI. Deletions cut 8 bases from V and 3 bases from J, with 14 bases between. CDR3 length equals 13 residues.

Note on this clonotype: This clone may be a read error of a much larger clone one base away. The chain couples TRBV9 to TRBJ1-3; perhaps TRBD1 as D (6 bases). The CDR3 loop spans 15 amino acids. Trimming stripped 0 bases from V and 0 bases from J, with 7 bases between. The V gene's germline CDR1 is SGDLS and CDR2 YYNGEE. CDR3 bases: TGTGCCAGCAGCGTAGCAGGGGACTCTGGAAACACCATATATTTT. Translation gives CASSVAGDSGNTIYF.

The table lists this clonotype with many counts. The V and J genes are TRBV29-1 and TRBJ2-7, with 7 positions matching TRBD1. CDR1 is SQVTM and CDR2 is ANQGSEA in the germline V gene. V shed 3 bases and J 3 bases; nucleotides not matched to a gene: 2. CDR3 length equals 12 residues. CDR3 DNA: TGCAGCGTTGATGCAGGGGGCTACGAGCAGTACTTC. It yields the protein CSVDAGGYEQYF.

This clonotype was counted many times. The J gene is TRBJ1-1, the V gene TRBV30, with TRBD1 as a possible D gene (5 bases). The germline V gene has CDR1 GTSNPN and CDR2 SVGIG (reference sequence). The CDR3 covers 13 residues. The germline V and J ends were trimmed by 4 bases and 1 base, with 10 bases remaining between them. The CDR3 spells CAWTDGGNTEAFF. CDR3 sequence (DNA): TGTGCCTGGACGGACGGGGGGAACACTGAAGCTTTCTTT.

This clonotype was seen at least ten times. This chain uses TRBV7-8 with TRBJ2-7; TRBD1 aligns across 7 bases. This CDR3 has 14 amino acids. After removal of 3 bases from V and 7 bases from J, the junction contained 9 bases not matched to a gene. Germline values: CDR1 SGHVS, CDR2 FQNEAQ. The CDR3 nucleotides read TGTGCCAGCAGCTTCAGCAGGGGGAGTAAGGAGCAGTACTTC. Translation: CASSFSRGSKEQYF. Full variable domain (remainder filled in from reference TRBV7-8 and TRBJ2-7): GAGVSQSPRYKVAKRGQDVALRCDPISGHVSLFWYQQALGQGPEFLTYFQNEAQLDKSGLPSDRFFAERPEGSVSTLKIQRTQQEDSAVYLCASSFSRGSKEQYFGPGTRLTVT.

This clonotype appeared many times. The rearrangement uses TRBV19 and TRBJ2-5; D not resolved. V was shortened by 5 bases and J by 7 bases, with 11 bases between the two germline ends. Germline V CDR1 and CDR2: LNHDA, SQIVND (reference sequence). The CDR3 is made up of 12 amino acids. CDR3 sequence (DNA): TGTGCCAGTAGTGGTAGCTATGGGACCCAGTACTTC. Translated: CASSGSYGTQYF.